This T cell receptor beta chain stems from a study of T cells after yellow fever vaccination. This clonotype showed up just a few times. Trimming left V 0 bases short and J 5 bases short, with 8 bases between. CDR3 size: 13 residues. The germline V gene has CDR1 SGDLS and CDR2 YYNGEE. TCRdb reprocessed the 5' RACE reads via MiXCR and lists one record per CDR3 protein. This table has some 350,000 distinct CDR3 sequences, roughly 8.7% appearing once. The rearrangement uses TRBV9 and TRBJ1-1; no firm D call. The TCR comes from a man between 18 and 29 years old who received the YFV17D yellow fever vaccine. The material was PBMCs, obtained on the day of the first yellow fever vaccination. The CDR3 reads CASSVEGGTEAFF. Written as DNA, the CDR3 is TGTGCCAGCAGCGTAGAGGGTGGGACTGAAGCTTTCTTT. Complete variable domain (other parts from reference TRBV9 and TRBJ1-1): DSGVTQTPKHLITATGQRVTLRCSPRSGDLSVYWYQQSLDQGLQFLIQYYNGEERAKGNILERFSAQQFPDLHSELNLSSLELGDSALYFCASSVEGGTEAFFGQGTRLTVV.